Included here is one T cell receptor (beta chain) sequence, with context. Antigen: not known. The V gene lost 3 bases and the J gene lost 7 bases, with 7 bases spanning the gap. Germline-derived CDR1 and CDR2 are SGHNT and YENEEA. The CDR3 contains 12 residues. The data derive from a study of OX40 agonist ivuxolimab in advanced cancers. Produced via immunoSEQ multiplex PCR; TCRdb's table is partial and in-frame only. In the table there are fewer than 85,000 clones, around four fifths of which are singletons. General study results and limits: Among some nonresponders, normalized T-cell clonal expansion was also low.

Sequencing was performed on CD4+ or CD8+ T cells sorted from blood, taken in a trial of the OX40 agonist ivuxolimab. This chain links TRBV11-3 with TRBJ2-1, with a weak D call TRBD1 (5 bases). The clonotype was recovered from an adult with an advanced solid tumor such as melanoma, head and neck, liver or kidney cancer. The CDR3 DNA follows: TGTGCCAGCAGCTTGACAGATAATGAGCAGTTCTTC. Translating gives CASSLTDNEQFF. The variable domain in full, completed from reference TRBV11-3 and TRBJ2-1, reads EAGVVQSPRYKIIEKKQPVAFWCNPISGHNTLYWYLQNLGQGPELLIRYENEEAVDDSQLPKDRFSAERLKGVDSTLKIQPAELGDSAVYLCASSLTDNEQFFGPGTRLTVL.